The sequence of this T cell receptor beta chain was determined in a study of T-cell memory formation after mild COVID-19 (dated by TCRdb to the early 2020s). For the wider study: Most TCR sequence clusters were specific to one of the two donors. Longitudinal TCRalpha and TCRbeta repertoire sequencing tracked T-cell clones expanding and contracting after mild COVID-19 in a couple of donors. The cohort comprised two young, previously healthy adult volunteers, one female and one male.

Ficoll-Paque density gradient centrifugation was the method used to isolate PBMCs. Sequencing instrument: Illumina NovaSeq 6000. Using 5'RACE with constant-segment primers, TCRalpha and TCRbeta cDNA libraries were constructed, with sample barcodes and unique molecular identifiers added in the process. Trizol reagent was used to extract RNA from every sample. Library amplification was performed in two PCR steps, and a second sample barcode and Illumina TruSeq adapters were introduced in the second step. Libraries were sequenced on an Illumina NovaSeq with 2 x 150 bp paired-end reads. The study's processing was this. With migec v1.2.7, reads were demultiplexed and then collapsed into UMI-guided consensus sequences. Using mixcr v2.1.11, UMI consensuses were aligned to TRA and TRB V and J templates and then assembled into clonotypes. A clonotype was counted as expanded or contracted only when both edgeR and NoisET called the clonotype significant, with the noise models trained on biological replicates. For edgeR calls, the thresholds were a false discovery rate-adjusted p below 0.01 and a log2 fold-change of 1. As an exploratory analysis of dynamics, max-normalized trajectories of the 1000 most abundant clonotypes were examined with PCA combined with hierarchical clustering. Separately sequenced CD4+ and CD8+ repertoires were used to assign the CD4 or CD8 phenotype of responding clones. TCRdb passed the public sequencing reads through fastp at Q25 and MiXCR, retaining productive beta sequences. Entries that share a CDR3 protein sequence are merged under the most common genes and DNA. TCRdb, rather than the study authors, made the V and J calls. In this sample the table shows around 310,000 distinct CDR3 sequences, 15% of which occur a single time. The ten largest clones capture about a fifth of the sample.

Study-level results and caveats: The detection of some responding clones in pre-infection memory suggests that pre-existing cross-reactive memory T cells joined the SARS-CoV-2 response. Only a couple of mild cases were covered by the study, and larger cohorts that include severe cases with pre-infection samples were considered necessary. SARS-CoV-2 specificity was not confirmed for the second-wave clones peaking on day 37. Contracting CD4+ clones turned up mainly in the CM and EM memory subsets, whereas EMRA was where CD8+ clones were enriched. From day 15 to 85, contracting clones showed balanced CD4/CD8 phenotypes, whereas a second wave of clones that expanded from day 15 to 37 leaned towards CD4+.

Compared with germline, V lacks 8 bases and J lacks 2 bases; bases without a gene match: 4. Taken from cysteine to phenylalanine, the CDR3 has 13 residues. CDR3 DNA is the only sequence kept; it has 39 bases, read in frame from the first base. Turning to this clonotype: The specificity of this receptor is unknown. Per-base quality was not reported, and no clone a single base away is much larger than it.

Recombination connected TRBV12-3 or TRBV12-4 to TRBJ2-3; 7 bases in the junction line up with TRBD2. The sample was PBMCs or a T cell subset sorted from them (not recorded which). The sequence was collected from a man younger than 35 who had mild COVID-19 (a few samples of this study predate the infection). The sample titles of this study are shuffled in the database, so cell type and time point are left out; the donor was told from shared clones. The CDR3 region reads CASRSGATDTQYF. The DNA sequence is given as TGTGCCAGCCGGAGCGGGGCCACAGATACGCAGTATTTT.